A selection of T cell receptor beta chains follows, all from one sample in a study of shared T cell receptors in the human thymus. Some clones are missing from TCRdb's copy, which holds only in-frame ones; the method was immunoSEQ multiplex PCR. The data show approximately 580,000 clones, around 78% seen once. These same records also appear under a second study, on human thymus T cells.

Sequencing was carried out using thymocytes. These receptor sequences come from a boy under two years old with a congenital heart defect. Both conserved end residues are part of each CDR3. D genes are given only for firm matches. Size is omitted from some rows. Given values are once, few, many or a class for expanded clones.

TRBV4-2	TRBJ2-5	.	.	CASSQESQGRKTQYF	TGTGCCAGCAGCCAAGAGTCCCAGGGGAGAAAGACCCAGTACTTC
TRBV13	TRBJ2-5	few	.	CASSFGRGTRAETQYF	TGTGCCAGCAGCTTCGGCAGGGGGACTAGGGCAGAGACCCAGTACTTC
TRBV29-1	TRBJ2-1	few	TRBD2	CSVGGGASGRRINEQFF	TGCAGCGTTGGAGGGGGGGCTAGCGGGAGGAGAATAAATGAGCAGTTCTTC
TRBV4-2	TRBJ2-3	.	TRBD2	CASSQEGLAGGPWDTQYF	TGTGCCAGCAGCCAAGAAGGACTAGCGGGAGGGCCTTGGGATACGCAGTATTTT
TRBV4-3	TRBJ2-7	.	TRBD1	CASSQLGTGGPDEQYF	TGCGCCAGCAGCCAGCTAGGGACAGGGGGACCGGACGAGCAGTACTTC
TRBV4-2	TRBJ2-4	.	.	CASSQDGGAGAKNIQYF	TGTGCCAGCAGCCAAGATGGGGGGGCCGGAGCCAAAAACATTCAGTACTTC
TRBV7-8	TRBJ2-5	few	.	CASSLERGAGVTQYF	TGTGCCAGCAGCTTAGAACGGGGGGCGGGAGTGACCCAGTACTTC
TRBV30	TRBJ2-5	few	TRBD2	CAWSRHSGRGETQYF	TGTGCCTGGAGCCGACATAGCGGGAGAGGGGAGACCCAGTACTTC
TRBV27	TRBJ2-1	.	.	CASRKRDTYNEQFF	TGTGCCAGCAGGAAACGGGACACCTACAATGAGCAGTTCTTC
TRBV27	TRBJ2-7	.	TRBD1	CASSLQGAKVIAGLTYEQYF	TGTGCCAGCAGTTTACAGGGGGCGAAAGTCATCGCGGGCCTTACCTACGAGCAGTACTTC
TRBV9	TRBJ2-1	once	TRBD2	CASSVTSDTSYNEQFF	TGTGCCAGCAGCGTTACTAGCGACACTTCCTACAATGAGCAGTTCTTC
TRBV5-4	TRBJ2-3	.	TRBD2	CASSFLSGRASSTDTQYF	TGTGCCAGCAGCTTTCTTAGCGGGAGGGCCTCCAGCACAGATACGCAGTATTTT
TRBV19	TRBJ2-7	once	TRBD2	CASSISGSSYEQYF	TGTGCCAGTAGTATAAGCGGGAGTTCCTACGAGCAGTACTTC
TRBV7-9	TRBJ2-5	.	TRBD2	CASSSPVSSGRRAETQYF	TGTGCCAGCAGCTCCCCCGTGAGTAGCGGGAGACGTGCAGAGACCCAGTACTTC
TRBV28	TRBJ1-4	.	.	CASSLGGTDEKLFF	TGTGCCAGCAGTTTAGGGGGGACTGATGAAAAACTGTTTTTT
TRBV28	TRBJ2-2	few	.	CASSLFFRVAGPGELFF	TGTGCCAGCAGCCTGTTCTTCAGGGTTGCGGGACCCGGGGAGCTGTTTTTT
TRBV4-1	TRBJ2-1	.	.	CASSQDPISSYNEQFF	TGCGCCAGCAGCCAAGATCCCATTAGCTCCTACAATGAGCAGTTCTTC
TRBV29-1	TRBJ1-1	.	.	CSVEYTIGSAEAFF	TGCAGCGTTGAATATACTATAGGTTCGGCTGAAGCTTTCTTT
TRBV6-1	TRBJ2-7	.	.	CASIGLYEQYF	TGTGCCAGCATCGGGTTATACGAGCAGTACTTC
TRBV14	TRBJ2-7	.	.	CASSHRGTGALYEQYF	TGTGCCAGCAGCCATCGGGGGACGGGAGCCCTCTACGAGCAGTACTTC
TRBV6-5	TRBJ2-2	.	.	CASSCRDREFGGELFF	TGTGCCAGCAGTTGCCGGGACCGGGAGTTTGGCGGGGAGCTGTTTTTT
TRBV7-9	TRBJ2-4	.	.	CASSKRGGKNIQYF	TGTGCCAGCAGTAAGAGGGGAGGCAAAAACATTCAGTACTTC
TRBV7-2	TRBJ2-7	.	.	CASSLARPEQYF	TGTGCCAGCAGCTTAGCGCGGCCGGAGCAGTACTTC
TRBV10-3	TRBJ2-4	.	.	CAIITRTTKNIQYF	TGTGCCATCATTACTAGAACAACTAAAAACATTCAGTACTTC
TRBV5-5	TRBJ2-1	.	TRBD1	CASSLLGRDSPYNEQFF	TGTGCCAGCAGCCTTCTAGGCCGGGACAGCCCCTACAATGAGCAGTTCTTC
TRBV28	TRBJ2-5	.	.	CASSLAENQETQYF	TGTGCCAGCAGTTTAGCGGAAAACCAAGAGACCCAGTACTTC
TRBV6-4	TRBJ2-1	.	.	CASSGAGISEQFF	TGTGCCAGCAGTGGCGCAGGAATCAGTGAGCAGTTCTTC
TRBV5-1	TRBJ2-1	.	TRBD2	CASSPEVPSGRSPGCEQFF	TGCGCCAGCAGCCCAGAGGTTCCTAGCGGGAGGTCCCCTGGGTGCGAGCAGTTCTTC
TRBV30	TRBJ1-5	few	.	CAWSREGNQPQHF	TGTGCCTGGAGCAGGGAGGGCAATCAGCCCCAGCATTTT
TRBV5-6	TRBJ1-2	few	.	CASSTTSHGYTF	TGTGCCAGCAGCACTACCAGTCATGGCTACACCTTC
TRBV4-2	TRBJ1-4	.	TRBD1	CASSQEWGQAISRQEKLFF	TGTGCCAGCAGCCAAGAATGGGGACAGGCCATCTCGAGGCAAGAAAAACTGTTTTTT
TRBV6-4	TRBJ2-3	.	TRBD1	CASSRGVDRGTDTQYF	TGTGCCAGCAGTCGAGGCGTCGACAGGGGAACAGATACGCAGTATTTT
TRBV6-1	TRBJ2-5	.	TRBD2	CASRETSGRETQYF	TGTGCCAGCAGGGAGACTAGCGGGAGAGAGACCCAGTACTTC
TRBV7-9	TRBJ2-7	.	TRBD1	CASSLAAYVGGVIHEQYF	TGTGCCAGCAGCTTAGCAGCCTATGTAGGGGGCGTCATCCACGAGCAGTACTTC
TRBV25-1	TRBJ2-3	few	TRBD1	CASSGTGADTQYF	TGTGCCAGCAGTGGAACAGGGGCAGATACGCAGTATTTT
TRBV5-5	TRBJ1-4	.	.	CASSAKGSNEKLFF	TGTGCCAGCAGCGCGAAGGGGTCTAATGAAAAACTGTTTTTT
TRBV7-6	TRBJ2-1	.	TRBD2	CASSLGSSGRAPQFF	TGTGCCAGCAGCTTAGGTTCTAGCGGGAGGGCCCCGCAGTTCTTC
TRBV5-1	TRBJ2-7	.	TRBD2	CASSLEGLKRGPYEQYF	TGCGCCAGCAGCTTGGAGGGGCTAAAGCGGGGCCCCTACGAGCAGTACTTC
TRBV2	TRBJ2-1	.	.	CASSALKRISYNEQFF	TGTGCCAGCAGTGCACTTAAGCGGATCTCCTACAATGAGCAGTTCTTC
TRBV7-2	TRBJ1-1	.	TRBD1	CASSLGWRQGSVNTEAFF	TGTGCCAGCAGCTTAGGATGGAGACAGGGCTCAGTGAACACTGAAGCTTTCTTT
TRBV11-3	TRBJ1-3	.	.	CASSLEDNPSGDGNTIYF	TGTGCCAGCAGTCTAGAGGACAACCCTTCGGGGGATGGAAACACCATATATTTT
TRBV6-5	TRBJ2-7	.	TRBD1	CASSYSTGDVHEQYF	TGTGCCAGCAGTTACTCGACAGGGGACGTCCACGAGCAGTACTTC
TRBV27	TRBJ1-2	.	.	CASTAYYTGKLSGYTF	TGTGCCAGCACCGCTTACTATACAGGGAAGCTGAGCGGCTACACCTTC
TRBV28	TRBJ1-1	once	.	CASSVHSRNTEAFF	TGTGCCAGCAGTGTCCATTCGCGGAACACTGAAGCTTTCTTT
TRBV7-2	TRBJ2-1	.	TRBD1	CASSSRRDRVYNEQFF	TGTGCCAGCAGCTCCCGCCGGGACAGGGTATACAATGAGCAGTTCTTC
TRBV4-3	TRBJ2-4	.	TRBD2	CASSQRVQGRGGNIQYF	TGCGCCAGCAGCCAAAGGGTACAGGGGCGGGGGGGAAACATTCAGTACTTC
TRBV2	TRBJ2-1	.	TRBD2	CASSETGGPYNEQFF	TGTGCCAGCAGTGAAACGGGAGGCCCCTACAATGAGCAGTTCTTC
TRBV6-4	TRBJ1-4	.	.	CASSQGLVPTNEKLFF	TGTGCCAGCAGCCAGGGATTAGTCCCAACTAATGAAAAACTGTTTTTT
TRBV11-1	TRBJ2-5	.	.	CASSLTGIGETQYF	TGTGCCAGCAGCCTAACCGGGATCGGGGAGACCCAGTACTTC
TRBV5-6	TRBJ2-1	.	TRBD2	CASSTGLFEQFF	TGTGCCAGCAGCACGGGACTATTTGAGCAGTTCTTC
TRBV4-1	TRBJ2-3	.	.	CASSQGVKGRGTDTQYF	TGCGCCAGCAGCCAAGGAGTGAAGGGCAGGGGCACAGATACGCAGTATTTT
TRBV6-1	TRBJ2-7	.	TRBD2	CASSASGTYEQYF	TGTGCCAGCAGTGCTAGCGGGACCTACGAGCAGTACTTC
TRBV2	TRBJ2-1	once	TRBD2	CASSRGAGDEQFF	TGTGCCAGCAGTCGGGGCGCGGGGGATGAGCAGTTCTTC
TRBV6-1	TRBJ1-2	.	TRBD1	CASSEASDRRYGYTF	TGTGCCAGCAGTGAAGCGTCGGACAGGCGCTATGGCTACACCTTC
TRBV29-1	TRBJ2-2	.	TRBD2	CSVSGGGYTGELFF	TGCAGCGTCTCCGGGGGGGGGTACACCGGGGAGCTGTTTTTT